This paragraph covers one T cell receptor (beta chain) sequence. The clone's antigen remains unknown. Base qualities were left out, and no much larger clone turns up one base away. This sample was included in a study of OX40 agonist ivuxolimab in advanced cancers. A note on the overall study: The costimulatory receptor OX40 (CD134) was targeted by ivuxolimab, a fully human IgG2 agonistic monoclonal antibody. Intravenous ivuxolimab was administered to patients every 2 weeks at six dose levels: 0.01, 0.1, 0.3, 1.5, 3 and 10 mg/kg. Of the approximately 54 patients in dose escalation, 19 had hepatocellular carcinoma, some 15 had melanoma, 9 had renal cell carcinoma and 9 had head and neck cancer. A male proportion of roughly 80% and a mean age of around 60 years, ranging from 23 to 79, were recorded for the dose-escalation cohort. Patients were allowed to have had prior anti-PD-1, anti-PD-L1 or anti-CTLA-4 therapy, and 40% of the dose-escalation patients had been treated with checkpoint inhibitors. Three dose-escalation patients achieved partial responses, one with hepatocellular carcinoma and two with cutaneous melanoma. Peripheral TCRbeta sequencing aimed to test whether ivuxolimab altered TCR sequence diversity and caused clonal T-cell expansion. The monotherapy dose-escalation portion (N of about 50 patients) of the phase I ivuxolimab trial is reported in the paper.

To sequence the TCRbeta CDR3 region, genomic DNA was isolated from the sorted cells. The immunoSEQ Assay was used to sequence the TCRbeta CDR3 regions. This immuneACCESS table, as held by TCRdb, lists in-frame sequences with V and J called but not all clones. Of the missing ones, under half trace to an unresolved V gene in checked studies; the others have no known cause. Within this sample are about 20,000 clones, with roughly nine tenths of them counted one time only. About 17% of the sample goes to the ten largest clones. V is pared back by 2 bases and J by 0 bases, with 13 bases lying between the germline termini. Taken from the germline V gene, the CDR1 and CDR2 loops are SGHRS and YFSETQ. The CDR3 contains 16 residues, cysteine and phenylalanine counted. Solely the CDR3 DNA is kept, with 48 bases framed from the first base. What the research found in general, with its limitations: The antigen specificity of the peripheral T cells that underwent clonal expansion was not determined. After ivuxolimab, more expanded clones were found on average in CD8+ T cells than in CD4+ T cells. In partial responders in the 0.1-3.0 mg/kg groups, normalized peripheral clonal expansion was found to be among the lowest, especially among CD8+ T cells. Low levels of normalized T-cell clonal expansion were also seen in some nonresponding patients. Clonal expansion of both CD4+ and CD8+ blood T cells was observed from baseline to week 6 at doses 0.1 to 3.0 mg/kg.

The trial excluded patients who had a history of autoimmune disease or were on systemic immunosuppression. In every dose cohort, peripheral blood was drawn for TCR sequencing at baseline, cycle 4 day 1, and cycle 7 day 1. Samples came from an open-label, multicenter, first-in-human phase I dose-escalation trial of ivuxolimab. Adults with locally advanced or metastatic melanoma, renal cell carcinoma, hepatocellular carcinoma or head and neck squamous cell carcinoma were enrolled in the trial. Before TCR sequencing, CD4+ and CD8+ T cells were separately sorted from peripheral blood. The TCR originated in an adult with an advanced solid tumor such as melanoma, head and neck, liver or kidney cancer. The material was CD4+ or CD8+ T cells sorted from blood, obtained in a trial of the OX40 agonist ivuxolimab. The chain links TRBV5-1 with TRBJ2-3; the best D guess is TRBD2, with 6 bases matching. The CDR3 loop reads CASSLQPGVSTDTQYF. The nucleotide sequence is TGCGCCAGCAGCTTACAGCCGGGGGTTAGCACAGATACGCAGTATTTT.